This is a list of T cell receptor beta chains from one sample in a study of control samples from healthy donors and cancer patients. Assay: immunoSEQ multiplex PCR; the TCRdb copy retains only in-frame clones and omits some. The repertoire holds about 150,000 clones, with over 90% as singletons. Sample: blood. These receptors originate from a man over 45 in good health. CDR3s include the opening cysteine and the closing phenylalanine or tryptophan. Each record gives: clone size, V gene, D gene, CDR3 length, J gene, CDR3 protein, CDR3 DNA. D genes are given only for firm matches. Size tells how often a clone was seen (once, few, many) or the class of an expanded clone, and some rows leave it out.

.	TRBV5-1	.	16	TRBJ2-3	CASSLQDIPSTDTQYF	TGCGCCAGCAGCTTGCAGGACATCCCTAGCACAGATACGCAGTATTTT
.	TRBV4-1	.	16	TRBJ2-1	CASSQDWSGTYNEQFF	TGCGCCAGCAGCCAAGATTGGTCGGGAACCTACAATGAGCAGTTCTTC
.	TRBV7-6	.	19	TRBJ2-6	CASSLERRGGSSGANVLTF	TGTGCCAGCAGCTTAGAAAGGCGGGGAGGAAGCTCTGGGGCCAACGTCCTGACTTTC
.	TRBV5-1	.	13	TRBJ2-7	CASSTEREYEQYF	TGCGCCAGCAGCACGGAACGGGAGTACGAGCAGTACTTC
.	TRBV27	.	15	TRBJ1-5	CASNVRLNSNQPQHF	TGTGCCAGCAATGTGAGACTCAATAGCAATCAGCCCCAGCATTTT
.	TRBV28	.	16	TRBJ2-5	CASSLGGLASQETQYF	TGTGCCAGCAGTTTAGGTGGGCTAGCGTCCCAAGAGACCCAGTACTTC
.	TRBV28	TRBD2	15	TRBJ2-1	CASSPRGGPYNEQFF	TGTGCCAGCAGTCCCCGGGGAGGGCCCTACAATGAGCAGTTCTTC
once	TRBV2	.	14	TRBJ1-4	CASMETGLGEKLFF	TGTGCCAGCATGGAGACAGGCCTTGGTGAAAAACTGTTTTTT
.	TRBV11-2	.	14	TRBJ1-1	CASSLAWGSTEAFF	TGTGCCAGCAGCTTGGCTTGGGGAAGCACTGAAGCTTTCTTT
.	TRBV18	.	17	TRBJ2-6	CASSPPVGFSGANVLTF	TGTGCCAGCTCACCACCAGTAGGGTTCTCTGGGGCCAACGTCCTGACTTTC
.	TRBV5-1	.	14	TRBJ1-5	CASSLGGGSQPQHF	TGCGCCAGCAGCTTGGGGGGCGGGAGTCAGCCCCAGCATTTT
.	TRBV18	.	15	TRBJ2-3	CASSPRERSTDTQYF	TGTGCCAGCTCACCCCGTGAAAGGAGCACAGATACGCAGTATTTT
once	TRBV21-1	.	14	TRBJ1-1	CASSKAGSHTEAFF	TGTGCCAGCAGCAAAGCGGGCAGCCACACTGAAGCTTTCTTT
.	TRBV5-1	.	14	TRBJ1-1	CASSGGPGNTEAFF	TGCGCCAGCAGTGGAGGTCCGGGGAACACTGAAGCTTTCTTT
.	TRBV9	.	14	TRBJ2-5	CASSVGPGGETQYF	TGTGCCAGCAGCGTAGGGCCCGGCGGAGAGACCCAGTACTTC
.	TRBV7-3	.	13	TRBJ1-1	CASSLYGTTTAFF	TGTGCCAGCAGCTTGTACGGGACCACGACGGCTTTCTTT
.	TRBV2	.	15	TRBJ1-1	CASSENGQPNTEAFF	TGTGCCAGCAGTGAAAATGGACAGCCGAACACTGAAGCTTTCTTT
.	TRBV9	.	15	TRBJ1-2	CASSVGKGGGYGYTF	TGTGCCAGCAGCGTAGGAAAAGGGGGTGGCTATGGCTACACCTTC
.	TRBV28	.	13	TRBJ1-1	CASRGQENTEAFF	TGTGCCAGCAGAGGCCAGGAGAACACTGAAGCTTTCTTT
.	TRBV3-1/TRBV3-2	.	14	TRBJ2-5	CASTLAGVQETQYF	TGTGCCAGCACCTTAGCAGGGGTCCAAGAGACCCAGTACTTC
.	TRBV5-1	TRBD1	14	TRBJ2-7	CASSLRGLDYEQYF	TGCGCCAGCAGCTTGAGGGGGCTGGACTACGAGCAGTACTTC
.	TRBV24-1	.	13	TRBJ1-2	CATSDWPGGGYTF	TGTGCCACCAGTGATTGGCCAGGAGGAGGCTACACCTTC
.	TRBV2	.	13	TRBJ2-7	CASSRTDTYEQYF	TGTGCCAGCAGTAGGACGGATACCTACGAGCAGTACTTC
.	TRBV6-5	.	13	TRBJ2-7	CASSYRAYYEQYF	TGTGCCAGCAGTTACAGGGCTTACTACGAGCAGTACTTC
.	TRBV6-1	TRBD1	14	TRBJ1-5	CASSPSRGIQPQHF	TGTGCCAGCAGCCCCAGCAGGGGGATTCAGCCCCAGCATTTT
.	TRBV6-5	TRBD1	13	TRBJ1-1	CASSRPGQPEAFF	TGTGCCAGCAGCCGCCCGGGACAGCCTGAAGCTTTCTTT
.	TRBV5-1	TRBD1	14	TRBJ1-3	CASSGQGVGNTIYF	TGCGCCAGCAGCGGACAGGGTGTTGGAAACACCATATATTTT
.	TRBV7-3	.	14	TRBJ2-1	CASSLTTRINEQFF	TGTGCCAGCAGCTTAACCACTAGAATCAATGAGCAGTTCTTC
once	TRBV4-1	.	13	TRBJ2-1	CASSQEGSGGRFF	TGCGCCAGCAGCCAAGAAGGTAGCGGAGGTAGGTTCTTC
.	TRBV4-1	.	15	TRBJ2-4	CASSQDPMAKNIQYF	TGCGCCAGCAGCCAAGATCCCATGGCCAAAAACATTCAGTACTTC
.	TRBV29-1	.	13	TRBJ1-5	CSAAPGGNQPQHF	TGCAGCGCTGCGCCAGGGGGCAATCAGCCCCAGCATTTT
.	TRBV28	.	14	TRBJ1-2	CASSLSAVNYGYTF	TGTGCCAGCAGTCTATCGGCGGTCAACTATGGCTACACCTTC
.	TRBV27	.	18	TRBJ2-6	CASSSLTIASSGANVLTF	TGTGCCAGCAGTTCCCTGACAATTGCCTCCTCTGGGGCCAACGTCCTGACTTTC
.	TRBV21-1	.	14	TRBJ2-1	CASIRDSPSNEQFF	TGTGCCAGCATCCGGGACTCCCCGTCAAATGAGCAGTTCTTC
.	TRBV5-1	.	15	TRBJ2-1	CASSLAASSYNEQFF	TGCGCCAGCAGCTTGGCTGCCAGCTCCTACAATGAGCAGTTCTTC
.	TRBV15	TRBD1	14	TRBJ2-5	CATSREGGKETQYF	TGTGCCACCAGCAGAGAAGGGGGCAAAGAGACCCAGTACTTC
.	TRBV6-4	.	16	TRBJ1-5	CASTAFLIQLNQPQHF	TGTGCCAGCACCGCTTTCCTAATCCAGCTCAATCAGCCCCAGCATTTT
.	TRBV19	TRBD1	14	TRBJ1-2	CASSIKGASYGYTF	TGTGCCAGTAGTATTAAGGGGGCCAGCTATGGCTACACCTTC
once	TRBV2	TRBD1	14	TRBJ1-1	CASSDRGGNTEAFF	TGTGCCAGCAGTGACAGGGGGGGGAACACTGAAGCTTTCTTT
once	TRBV30	.	12	TRBJ2-7	CAHKGAAGEQYF	TGTGCCCACAAGGGAGCGGCTGGGGAGCAGTACTTC
.	TRBV5-1	.	13	TRBJ2-7	CASSLEFVNEQYF	TGCGCCAGCAGCTTGGAGTTTGTGAACGAGCAGTACTTC
once	TRBV4-1	.	15	TRBJ1-4	CASSQVRQTNEKLFF	TGCGCCAGCAGCCAAGTGCGGCAGACAAATGAAAAACTGTTTTTT
.	TRBV3-1/TRBV3-2	TRBD2	15	TRBJ2-7	CASSQGLAGSSEQYF	TGTGCCAGCAGCCAAGGTCTAGCGGGAAGCTCCGAGCAGTACTTC
.	TRBV5-1	.	13	TRBJ1-1	CASSWDRNTEAFF	TGCGCCAGCAGCTGGGACCGGAACACTGAAGCTTTCTTT
.	TRBV29-1	TRBD1	13	TRBJ1-2	CSVGQGDKRGYTF	TGCAGCGTTGGGCAGGGGGATAAGCGGGGCTACACCTTC
.	TRBV7-3	TRBD2	15	TRBJ2-1	CASSISSGRGNEQFF	TGTGCCAGCAGCATATCTAGCGGGAGGGGGAATGAGCAGTTCTTC
.	TRBV24-1	.	16	TRBJ2-3	CATSDRGSGSGDTQYF	TGTGCCACCAGTGATCGGGGGAGCGGTAGCGGAGATACGCAGTATTTT